This is a list of T cell receptor beta chains from one sample in a study of blood T cell repertoires in COVID-19. TCRdb's copy holds only in-frame clones and misses some; the assay was immunoSEQ multiplex PCR. The repertoire holds some 180,000 clones, with about 76% as singletons. Sequencing was carried out using peripheral blood. These receptors were collected from a woman aged 45-60 years with active or convalescent COVID-19. CDR3s include the opening cysteine and the closing phenylalanine or tryptophan. D genes are given only for firm matches. Rows give clone size only sometimes, using once, few, many, or a class for an expanded clone.

D: .
J: TRBJ1-4
size: .
V: TRBV6-5
CDR3: CASRRDEKLFF
DNA: TGTGCCAGCAGGCGGGATGAAAAACTGTTTTTT

D: .
J: TRBJ2-3
size: .
V: TRBV3-1/TRBV3-2
CDR3: CASSQGDSSTDTQYF
DNA: TGTGCCAGCAGCCAAGGAGACAGCAGCACAGATACGCAGTATTTT

D: .
J: TRBJ1-5
size: .
V: TRBV6-1
CDR3: CASSEQGAQPQHF
DNA: TGTGCCAGCAGTGAACAGGGCGCTCAGCCCCAGCATTTT

D: .
J: TRBJ2-2
size: .
V: TRBV5-1
CDR3: CASSLGPPAGELFF
DNA: TGCGCCAGCAGCTTGGGCCCGCCGGCCGGGGAGCTGTTTTTT

D: TRBD1
J: TRBJ1-2
size: .
V: TRBV6-6
CDR3: CASIGDRELGYTF
DNA: TGTGCCAGCATAGGGGACAGGGAGCTTGGCTACACCTTC

D: TRBD2
J: TRBJ2-7
size: .
V: TRBV7-2
CDR3: CASSFVAREGEQYF
DNA: TGTGCCAGCAGCTTCGTGGCCAGGGAGGGCGAGCAGTACTTC

D: TRBD1
J: TRBJ1-5
size: few
V: TRBV5-6
CDR3: CASSLYGTGGLQPQHF
DNA: TGTGCCAGCAGCTTGTACGGGACAGGGGGCCTTCAGCCCCAGCATTTT

D: .
J: TRBJ1-5
size: .
V: TRBV19
CDR3: CASSVNRAGQPQHF
DNA: TGTGCCAGTAGTGTAAACAGGGCTGGTCAGCCCCAGCATTTT

D: TRBD2
J: TRBJ2-7
size: .
V: TRBV28
CDR3: CASQLPLAGGGEQYF
DNA: TGTGCCAGCCAGTTGCCTCTGGCGGGAGGGGGGGAGCAGTACTTC

D: .
J: TRBJ2-7
size: few
V: TRBV7-9
CDR3: CASSLVRGTHPIEQYF
DNA: TGTGCCAGCAGCTTAGTACGGGGGACCCACCCCATCGAGCAGTACTTC

D: TRBD1
J: TRBJ1-1
size: .
V: TRBV29-1
CDR3: CSGKTGPNTEAFF
DNA: TGCAGCGGGAAGACAGGGCCGAACACTGAAGCTTTCTTT

D: .
J: TRBJ2-3
size: .
V: TRBV12-3/TRBV12-4
CDR3: CASNPGTDTQYF
DNA: TGTGCCAGCAACCCAGGCACAGATACGCAGTATTTT

D: TRBD1
J: TRBJ2-1
size: .
V: TRBV27
CDR3: CASSPRTGGFYNEQFF
DNA: TGTGCCAGCAGTCCCCGGACAGGGGGCTTCTACAATGAGCAGTTCTTC

D: TRBD2
J: TRBJ2-1
size: .
V: TRBV2
CDR3: CASTLRSGGRGLHEQFF
DNA: TGTGCCAGCACCCTAAGGAGCGGGGGCCGAGGACTCCATGAGCAGTTCTTC

D: TRBD2
J: TRBJ2-3
size: .
V: TRBV4-2
CDR3: CASSPRTSADTQYF
DNA: TGTGCCAGCAGCCCACGGACTAGCGCAGATACGCAGTATTTT

D: .
J: TRBJ2-2
size: once
V: TRBV4-3
CDR3: CASSPRVTNTGELFF
DNA: TGCGCCAGCAGCCCGAGGGTTACGAACACCGGGGAGCTGTTTTTT

D: TRBD1
J: TRBJ1-1
size: .
V: TRBV2
CDR3: CASSGQGGAEAFF
DNA: TGTGCCAGCAGCGGACAGGGAGGAGCTGAAGCTTTCTTT

D: .
J: TRBJ2-3
size: few
V: TRBV21-1
CDR3: CASSTQSIAGDGSDTQYF
DNA: TGTGCCAGCAGCACCCAGTCGATAGCGGGAGATGGGTCAGATACGCAGTATTTT

D: .
J: TRBJ2-5
size: .
V: TRBV29-1
CDR3: CSVEGGPFQETQYF
DNA: TGCAGCGTTGAGGGGGGGCCTTTCCAAGAGACCCAGTACTTC

D: .
J: TRBJ2-3
size: .
V: TRBV9
CDR3: CASSVVTDTQYF
DNA: TGTGCCAGCAGCGTAGTAACAGATACGCAGTATTTT

D: .
J: TRBJ2-3
size: .
V: TRBV2
CDR3: CASSLDRRRTDTQYF
DNA: TGTGCCAGCAGTCTCGACAGGAGGCGCACAGATACGCAGTATTTT

D: TRBD1
J: TRBJ2-2
size: many
V: TRBV6-6
CDR3: CASSRPGQGMGVFPGELFF
DNA: TGTGCCAGCAGCCGACCTGGACAGGGAATGGGCGTCTTCCCCGGGGAGCTGTTTTTT

D: TRBD1
J: TRBJ1-2
size: .
V: TRBV6-5
CDR3: CASRRGQDDGYTF
DNA: TGTGCCAGCAGGCGGGGACAGGACGATGGCTACACCTTC